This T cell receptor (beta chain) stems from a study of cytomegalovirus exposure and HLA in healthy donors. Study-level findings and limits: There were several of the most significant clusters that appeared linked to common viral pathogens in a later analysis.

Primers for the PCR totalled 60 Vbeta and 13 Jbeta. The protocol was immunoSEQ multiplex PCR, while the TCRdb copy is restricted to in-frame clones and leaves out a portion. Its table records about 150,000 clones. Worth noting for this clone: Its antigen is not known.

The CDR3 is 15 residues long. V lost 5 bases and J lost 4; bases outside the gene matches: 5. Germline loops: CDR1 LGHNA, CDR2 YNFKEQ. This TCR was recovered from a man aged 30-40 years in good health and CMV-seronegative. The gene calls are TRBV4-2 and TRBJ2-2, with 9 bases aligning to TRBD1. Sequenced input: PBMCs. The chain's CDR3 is CASSYRGQGTGELFF. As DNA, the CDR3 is TGTGCCAGCAGCTACAGGGGGCAAGGCACCGGGGAGCTGTTTTTT.